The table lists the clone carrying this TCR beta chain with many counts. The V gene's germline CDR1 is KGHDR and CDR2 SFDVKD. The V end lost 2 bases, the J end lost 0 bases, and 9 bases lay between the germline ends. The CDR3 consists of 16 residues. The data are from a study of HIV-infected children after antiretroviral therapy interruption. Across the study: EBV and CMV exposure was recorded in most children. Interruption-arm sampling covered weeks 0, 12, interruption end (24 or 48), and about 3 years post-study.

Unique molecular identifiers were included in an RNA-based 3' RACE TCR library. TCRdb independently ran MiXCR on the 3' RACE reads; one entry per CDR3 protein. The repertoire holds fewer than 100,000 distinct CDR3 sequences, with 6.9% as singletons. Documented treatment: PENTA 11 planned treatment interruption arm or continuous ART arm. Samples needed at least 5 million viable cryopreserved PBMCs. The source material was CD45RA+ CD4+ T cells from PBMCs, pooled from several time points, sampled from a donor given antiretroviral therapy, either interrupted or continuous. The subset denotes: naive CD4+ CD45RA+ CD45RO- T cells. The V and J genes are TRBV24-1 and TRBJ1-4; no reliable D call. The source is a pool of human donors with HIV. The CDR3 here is CATSDSTEPTNEKLFF. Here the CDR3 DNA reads TGTGCCACCAGTGATTCGACCGAGCCAACTAATGAAAAACTGTTTTTT.